This TCR beta chain was identified during a study of T-cell memory formation after mild COVID-19. Study background: TCR clusters were mostly confined to one donor each.

One entry per CDR3 protein results from TCRdb running MiXCR on the 5' RACE reads. This sample has about 270,000 distinct CDR3 sequences; approximately 19% occur once, and the top ten carry 20% to 25%. Ten or more counts support this clonotype. The germline V gene encodes CDR1 SGHVS and CDR2 FNYEAQ. Germline trimming cut 0 bases from V and 2 bases from J; bases unmatched to any gene: 10. This CDR3 region has 20 residues. The receptor was isolated from a man in his late teens or twenties who had mild COVID-19 (a few samples of this study predate the infection). Cell type and time point are not known. V is TRBV7-6 and J is TRBJ2-3, with 14 bases lining up with TRBD2. The source material was PBMCs or a T cell subset sorted from them (not recorded which). Here the CDR3 reads CASSLALWTSGGPDTDTQYF. DNA of the CDR3: TGTGCCAGCAGCTTAGCGCTGTGGACTAGCGGGGGGCCGGACACAGATACGCAGTATTTT. Combining the CDR3 with reference TRBV7-6 and TRBJ2-3 gives the whole variable domain GAGVSQSPRYKVTKRGQDVALRCDPISGHVSLYWYRQALGQGPEFLTYFNYEAQQDKSGLPNDRFSAERPEGSISTLTIQRTEQRDSAMYRCASSLALWTSGGPDTDTQYFGPGTRLTVL.